This TCR beta chain was profiled in a study of CD8+ T cells in alopecia areata. Study summary: The drug, oral tofacitinib, was given to treated patients at 5 to 10 mg twice daily. Notes on the study in general: Sequencing of scalp samples also captures resident alphabeta T cells of normal skin.

As the sequencing template, cDNA was produced by extracting RNA and reverse transcribing it. Assay used: immunoSEQ multiplex PCR; TCRdb lists only in-frame clones, some missing. The sample consists of some 180,000 clones, roughly 50% of them appearing once. Treatment: oral pan-JAK inhibitor, 5-10 mg twice daily. In the case of this clone: What it recognizes is unknown.

CDR1 and CDR2 from the germline V gene are SGHDT and YYEEEE. J gave up 9 bases and V 6 bases, and 7 bases lay outside the gene matches. The CDR3 covers 13 residues. This TCR came from a human donor with alopecia areata. This specimen was CD8+ T cells sorted from blood, taken at week 24, from a patient treated with tofacitinib. This chain uses TRBV5-6 with TRBJ2-7; the match to TRBD2 covers 12 bases. The CDR3 sequence is CASTTSGGPGQYF. The CDR3 DNA follows: TGTGCCAGCACCACTAGCGGGGGGCCGGGGCAGTACTTC. The variable domain in full, completed from reference TRBV5-6 and TRBJ2-7, reads DAGVTQSPTHLIKTRGQQVTLRCSPKSGHDTVSWYQQALGQGPQFIFQYYEEEERQRGNFPDRFSGHQFPNYSSELNVNALLLGDSALYLCASTTSGGPGQYFGPGTRLTVT.